This T cell receptor (beta chain) came from a study of cytomegalovirus exposure and HLA in healthy donors. PCR primers comprised 60 Vbeta and 13 Jbeta primers. Sequenced by immunoSEQ multiplex PCR; TCRdb stores in-frame clones only, minus some. The sample carries more than 85,000 clones, about 12% recorded once. The donors were healthy bone marrow donors. Trimming took 6 bases from V and 7 from J, leaving 7 bases between them. From germline, CDR1 is MGHDK and CDR2 SYGVNS. The CDR3 has 11 residues. What was sequenced was PBMCs. This receptor was obtained from a man in his forties in good health and CMV-seropositive. The chain links TRBV25-1 to TRBJ2-1, with D unclear. The CDR3 DNA reads as TGTGCCAGCAGCGGGTGGAATGAGCAGTTCTTC. This gives the protein CASSGWNEQFF.